The T cell receptor beta chain described here comes from a study of shared T cell receptors in the human thymus. TCRdb's table, derived via immunoSEQ multiplex PCR, lists solely in-frame clones and lacks some. The data contain about 380,000 clones, approximately 95% of them seen just once; the ten biggest clones take up around 0.018%. This CDR3 has 15 residues. The V segment lost 4 bases and the J segment 2 bases; nucleotides outside the gene matches: 7. Germline CDR1 reads SGHRS; CDR2 reads YFSETQ. V is TRBV5-1 and J is TRBJ2-5; 8 bases are a match to TRBD1. What was sequenced was thymocytes. The sequence came from a human donor. CDR3 amino acids: CASSMGQAIQETQYF. CDR3 in DNA: TGCGCCAGCAGCATGGGACAGGCGATACAAGAGACCCAGTACTTC.